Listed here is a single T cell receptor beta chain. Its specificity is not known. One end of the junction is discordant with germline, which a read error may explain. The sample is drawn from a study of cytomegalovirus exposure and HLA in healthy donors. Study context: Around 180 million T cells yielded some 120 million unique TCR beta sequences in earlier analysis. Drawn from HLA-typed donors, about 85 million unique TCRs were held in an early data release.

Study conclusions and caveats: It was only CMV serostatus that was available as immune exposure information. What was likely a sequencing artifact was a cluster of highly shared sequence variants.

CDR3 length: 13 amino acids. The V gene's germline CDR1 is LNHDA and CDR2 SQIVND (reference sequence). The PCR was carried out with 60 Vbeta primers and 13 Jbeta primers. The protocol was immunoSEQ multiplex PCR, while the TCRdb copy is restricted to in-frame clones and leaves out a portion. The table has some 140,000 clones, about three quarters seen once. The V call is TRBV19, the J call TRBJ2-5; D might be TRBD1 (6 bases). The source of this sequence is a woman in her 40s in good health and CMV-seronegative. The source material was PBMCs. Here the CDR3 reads CASNPSRGSAWNF. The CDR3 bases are TGTGCCAGTAATCCCTCAAGGGGGTCTGCTTGGAACTTC. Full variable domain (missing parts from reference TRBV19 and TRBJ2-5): DGGITQSPKYLFRKEGQNVTLSCEQNLNHDAMYWYRQDPGQGLRLIYYSQIVNDFQKGDIAEGYSVSREKKESFPLTVTSAQKNPTAFYLCASNPSRGSAWNFGPGTRLLVL.